This T cell receptor beta chain stems from a study of shared clonotypes between healthy human individuals. Study-wide results and limits: For naive CD4 cells, approximately 4.7% of clonotypes were shared across a handful of donors. Incomplete sequencing of sorted subsets was indicated by rarefaction despite large depth.

Deep-level running was used for the assay. The repertoire was sequenced with immunoSEQ multiplex PCR; TCRdb's copy has only in-frame clones and lacks some. Seen here are some 680,000 clones, around 73% observed once, and the top ten hold 1.5% to 2%. The study drew its donors from healthy HIV-negative adults without recent acute infections or vaccinations. In the case of this clone: No antigen is known for it.

The CDR3 runs to 13 residues. From germline, CDR1 is KGHSH and CDR2 LQKENI. Trimming removed 3 bases at V and 0 bases at J, with 5 bases between. The receptor's source is a woman aged 30 to 39 in good health. Sequenced input: memory CD4+ T cells sorted from blood. Subset defined: CD45RA-negative fraction. The V gene is TRBV18, the J gene TRBJ1-1; D unresolved. For the CDR3, the DNA is TGTGCCAGCTCACCGCAGCTGAACACTGAAGCTTTCTTT. Translated, it gives CASSPQLNTEAFF.